One and the same sample provided the 19 T cell receptor beta chains below, sequenced in a study of cytomegalovirus exposure and HLA in healthy donors. PCR primers comprised 60 Vbeta and 13 Jbeta primers. Some clones are missing from TCRdb's copy, which holds only in-frame ones; the method was immunoSEQ multiplex PCR. The table has roughly 80,000 clones, around three quarters seen once. Sequencing used PBMCs. The receptors were sampled from a woman in her thirties or forties in good health and CMV-seronegative.

CDR3 sequence reads: CASSLNPGYEQYF. Here the CDR3 DNA reads TGTGCCAGCAGCTTAAACCCCGGCTACGAGCAGTACTTC. The chain has TRBV7-3 and TRBJ2-7; D call uncertain. The CDR3 totals 13 residues. Germline V gene data show CDR1 as SGHTA and CDR2 as FQGTGA. The V end lost 1 base, the J end lost 3 bases, and 7 bases lay between the germline ends.

This chain links TRBV2 with TRBJ2-1; no definite D call. The length of the CDR3 is 10 residues. Germline V lookup: CDR1 SNHLY, CDR2 FYNNEI. V was trimmed by 4 bases and J by 9 bases, leaving 4 bases between them. CDR3 loop: CASSAREQFF. As DNA, the CDR3 is TGTGCCAGCAGTGCTCGTGAGCAGTTCTTC.

The V gene is TRBV5-1, the J gene TRBJ2-2, with D possibly matching TRBD2 (6 bases). The CDR3 totals 15 residues. CDR1 and CDR2 from the germline V gene are SGHRS and YFSETQ. Trimming removed 4 bases from V and 1 base from J, with 11 bases in between. The CDR3 nucleotides are TGCGCCAGCAGCGCCGGGACTCAGAACACCGGGGAGCTGTTTTTT. This encodes CASSAGTQNTGELFF.

This chain links TRBV28 with TRBJ2-7; TRBD1 agrees at 7 bases. J lost 7 bases, V lost 8 bases, and 11 bases had no gene match. The CDR3 length is 13 residues. Germline CDR1 is MDHEN and CDR2 is SYDVKM. CDR3 bases: TGTGCCAGCCGGGACAGCCTCTCCCGGGAGCAGTACTTC. Translated: CASRDSLSREQYF.

This chain uses TRBV6-6 with TRBJ1-1; TRBD1 matches at 8 bases. Losses at the gene ends were 2 bases for V and 8 bases for J; bases not matched to a gene: 7. Germline loops: CDR1 MNHNY, CDR2 SVGAGI (reference sequence). The length of the CDR3 is 14 residues. The CDR3 spells CASSYRGQGEEAFF. The DNA of the CDR3 is TGTGCCAGCAGTTACCGCGGACAGGGCGAGGAAGCTTTCTTT.

This chain connects TRBV5-1 to TRBJ2-3; no definite D call. Germline CDR1 is SGHRS and CDR2 is YFSETQ. This CDR3 has 11 residues. The V and J ends lost 4 bases and 5 bases respectively, with 5 bases between them. Here the CDR3 DNA reads TGCGCCAGCAGCGGCTTAGATACGCAGTATTTT. Translated: CASSGLDTQYF.

The chain has TRBV25-1 and TRBJ1-3; no clear D gene. The germline gives CDR1 MGHDK, CDR2 SYGVNS. Trimming took 5 bases from V and 0 from J, leaving 14 bases between them. CDR3 length: 16 residues. Written as DNA, the CDR3 is TGTGCCAGCAGTCGGCCGGGCGGGTACTCTGGAAACACCATATATTTT. Its translation: CASSRPGGYSGNTIYF.

This chain connects TRBV15 to TRBJ2-3; D not certain. Per germline, CDR1 LNHNV and CDR2 YYDKDF (reference sequence). The CDR3 totals 17 residues. The V and J ends lost 0 bases and 2 bases respectively, with 15 bases between them. This CDR3 is CATSRDLILAATDTQYF. In DNA, the CDR3 is TGTGCCACCAGCAGAGATCTGATTTTAGCTGCCACAGATACGCAGTATTTT.

The chain links TRBV7-2 to TRBJ2-4; D gene uncertain. Trimming cost V 0 bases and J 0 bases, with 9 bases left between them. The length of the CDR3 is 16 residues. Germline loops: CDR1 SGHTA, CDR2 FQGNSA. CDR3 sequence reads: CASSLAPTLAKNIQYF. Written as DNA, the CDR3 is TGTGCCAGCAGCTTAGCGCCTACCCTAGCCAAAAACATTCAGTACTTC.

The rearrangement links TRBV6-1 to TRBJ1-5; 8 nucleotides line up with TRBD1. The germline V gene has CDR1 MNHNS and CDR2 SASEGT. With V trimmed by 1 base and J by 1 base, 6 bases remained unmatched. The CDR3 totals 17 residues. The DNA of the CDR3 is TGTGCCAGCAGTGAAGTCAGGGACAGGAAGAGCAATCAGCCCCAGCATTTT. Translating gives CASSEVRDRKSNQPQHF.

The chain is built from TRBV28 and TRBJ1-4, with 11 bases matching TRBD1. The V gene's germline CDR1 is MDHEN and CDR2 SYDVKM. This CDR3 comprises 16 residues. V shed 6 bases, J shed 5 bases, and the junction held 8 bases outside the gene matches. The chain's CDR3 is CASRAGGTGGNEKLFF. The CDR3 coding sequence is TGTGCCAGCAGGGCTGGAGGGACAGGGGGGAATGAAAAACTGTTTTTT.

A few counts support this clone. This chain's CDR3 is CAISEPTVGYNEQFF. Written as DNA, the CDR3 is TGTGCCATCAGTGAGCCCACAGTCGGCTACAATGAGCAGTTCTTC. This chain connects TRBV10-3 to TRBJ2-1; no clear D gene. Trimming pared 2 bases from V and 3 bases from J, leaving 11 bases between. The CDR3 extends over 15 amino acids. Germline CDR1 is ENHRY and CDR2 is SYGVKD.

This clone was picked up a small number of times. The chain employs TRBV2 and TRBJ2-4, with D possibly being TRBD1 (5 bases). The CDR3 has 13 amino acids. Germline lookup yields CDR1 SNHLY and CDR2 FYNNEI. Trimming removed 4 bases at V and 5 bases at J, with 9 bases between. The CDR3 spells CASSGQLENIQYF. DNA of the CDR3: TGTGCCAGCAGTGGACAGTTGGAAAACATTCAGTACTTC.

This clone was seen more than once but under ten times. The CDR3 loop reads CASRTGRGGTEAFF. In nucleotides, the CDR3 is TGTGCCAGCAGGACAGGGCGAGGAGGAACTGAAGCTTTCTTT. This sequence joins TRBV6-1 and TRBJ1-1; TRBD1 matches 7 bases. Germline trimming cut 6 bases from V and 5 bases from J; bases unmatched to any gene: 9. Per germline, CDR1 MNHNS and CDR2 SASEGT. CDR3 length equals 14 residues.

CDR3 amino acids: CASTPRGGGLSTDTQYF. For the CDR3, the DNA is TGTGCCAGCACCCCTAGGGGCGGCGGTCTTAGCACAGATACGCAGTATTTT. This sequence joins TRBV7-9 and TRBJ2-3; D possibly corresponds to TRBD1 (5 bases). The CDR3 is 17 amino acids. V was shortened by 7 bases and J by 0 bases, with 20 bases between the two germline ends. From germline, CDR1 is SEHNR and CDR2 FQNEAQ (reference sequence).

The CDR3 spells CASSENRGPYNEQFF. The CDR3 DNA sequence: TGTGCCAGCAGTGAGAACAGGGGACCTTACAATGAGCAGTTCTTC. The V gene is TRBV2, the J gene TRBJ2-1; 7 nucleotides align to TRBD1. Trimming at V came to 3 bases and at J to 4 bases, leaving 6 bases not matched to a gene. The CDR3 runs to 15 residues. Germline V gene data show CDR1 as SNHLY and CDR2 as FYNNEI.

This chain connects TRBV2 to TRBJ1-6, with 11 bases lining up with TRBD1. Germline loops: CDR1 SNHLY, CDR2 FYNNEI. J lost 7 bases, V lost 5 bases, and 7 bases had no gene match. The CDR3 consists of 16 residues. The CDR3 DNA reads as TGTGCCAGCAGTCCAGGGACAGGGGGGAGGAATTCACCCCTCCACTTT. Translation gives CASSPGTGGRNSPLHF.

The rearrangement joins TRBV28 to TRBJ1-5; tentatively, D is TRBD1 (5 bases). The CDR3 extends over 16 amino acids. Trimming cost V 7 bases and J 6 bases, with 22 bases left between them. The germline gives CDR1 MDHEN, CDR2 SYDVKM. CDR3 bases: TGTGCCAGCACTACACCTCAGGGTCGTGTAGGTCAGCCCCAGCATTTT. Translated: CASTTPQGRVGQPQHF.

The chain's CDR3 is CARGPSGTYNEQFF. The CDR3 DNA reads TGTGCCAGAGGGCCTAGCGGGACTTACAATGAGCAGTTCTTC. The genes are TRBV2 and TRBJ2-1; 9 bases line up with TRBD2. CDR3 length: 14 residues. J lost 4 bases, V lost 9 bases, and 7 bases had no gene match. CDR1 and CDR2 (germline): SNHLY, FYNNEI.